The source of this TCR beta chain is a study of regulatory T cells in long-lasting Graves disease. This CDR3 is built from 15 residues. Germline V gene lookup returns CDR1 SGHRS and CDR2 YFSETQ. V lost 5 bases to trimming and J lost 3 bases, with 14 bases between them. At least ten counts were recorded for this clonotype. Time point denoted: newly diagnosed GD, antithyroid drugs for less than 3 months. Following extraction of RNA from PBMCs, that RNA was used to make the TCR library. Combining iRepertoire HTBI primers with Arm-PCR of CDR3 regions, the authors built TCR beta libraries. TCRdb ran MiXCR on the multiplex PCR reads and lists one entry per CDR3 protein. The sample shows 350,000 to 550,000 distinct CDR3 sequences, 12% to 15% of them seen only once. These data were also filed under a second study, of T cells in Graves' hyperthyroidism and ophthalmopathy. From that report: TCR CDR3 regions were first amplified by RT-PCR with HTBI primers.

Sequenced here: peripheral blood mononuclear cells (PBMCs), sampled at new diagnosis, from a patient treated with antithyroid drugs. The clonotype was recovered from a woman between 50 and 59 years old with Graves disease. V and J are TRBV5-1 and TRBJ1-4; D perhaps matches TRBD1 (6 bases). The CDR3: CASRPTGYANEKLFF. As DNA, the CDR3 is TGCGCCAGCAGACCAACAGGGTATGCTAATGAAAAACTGTTTTTT. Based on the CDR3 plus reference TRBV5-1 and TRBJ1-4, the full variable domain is KAGVTQTPRYLIKTRGQQVTLSCSPISGHRSVSWYQQTPGQGLQFLFEYFSETQRNKGNFPGRFSGRQFSNSRSEMNVSTLELGDSALYLCASRPTGYANEKLFFGSGTQLSVL.